This entry describes one TCR beta chain. The data stem from a study of preoperative IRX-2 immunotherapy in early breast cancer. Assay: immunoSEQ multiplex PCR; the TCRdb copy retains only in-frame clones and omits some. In the table there are under 4,000 clones, more than 65% of which are singletons. With 5 bases removed from V and 6 bases from J, the gap between germline ends came to 17 bases. This CDR3 spans 15 amino acids. Germline V lookup: CDR1 SGHRS, CDR2 YFSETQ. Treatment meaning: preoperative locoregional IRX-2 cytokine immunotherapy. Patients received preoperative, locoregional IRX-2 cytokine immunotherapy in a phase Ib study.

The receptor was isolated from a human donor with breast cancer. J is TRBJ1-4 and V is TRBV5-1; TRBD1 is a possible D gene (6 bases). The sequenced sample was tumor tissue, obtained after IRX-2 immunotherapy. This CDR3 reads CASRRVEQGDEKLFF. The CDR3, as DNA: TGCGCCAGCAGACGGGTGGAACAGGGAGATGAAAAACTGTTTTTT.